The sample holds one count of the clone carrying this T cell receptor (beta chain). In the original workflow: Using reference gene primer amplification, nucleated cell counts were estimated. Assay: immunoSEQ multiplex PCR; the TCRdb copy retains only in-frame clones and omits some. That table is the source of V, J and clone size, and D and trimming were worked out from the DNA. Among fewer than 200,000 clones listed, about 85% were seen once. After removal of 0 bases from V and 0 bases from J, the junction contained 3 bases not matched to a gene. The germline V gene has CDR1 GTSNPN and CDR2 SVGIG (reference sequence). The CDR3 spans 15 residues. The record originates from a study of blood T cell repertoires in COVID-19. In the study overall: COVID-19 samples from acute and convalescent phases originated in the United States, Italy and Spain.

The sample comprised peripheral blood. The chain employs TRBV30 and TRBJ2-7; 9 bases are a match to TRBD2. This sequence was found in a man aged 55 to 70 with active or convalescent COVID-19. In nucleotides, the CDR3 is TGTGCCTGGAGTGTTAGCGGGGGTACCTCCTACGAGCAGTACTTC. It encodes CAWSVSGGTSYEQYF. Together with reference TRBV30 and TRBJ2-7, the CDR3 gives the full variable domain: SQTIHQWPATLVQPVGSPLSLECTVEGTSNPNLYWYRQAAGRGLQLLFYSVGIGQISSEVPQNLSASRPQDRQFILSSKKLLLSDSGFYLCAWSVSGGTSYEQYFGPGTRLTVT.